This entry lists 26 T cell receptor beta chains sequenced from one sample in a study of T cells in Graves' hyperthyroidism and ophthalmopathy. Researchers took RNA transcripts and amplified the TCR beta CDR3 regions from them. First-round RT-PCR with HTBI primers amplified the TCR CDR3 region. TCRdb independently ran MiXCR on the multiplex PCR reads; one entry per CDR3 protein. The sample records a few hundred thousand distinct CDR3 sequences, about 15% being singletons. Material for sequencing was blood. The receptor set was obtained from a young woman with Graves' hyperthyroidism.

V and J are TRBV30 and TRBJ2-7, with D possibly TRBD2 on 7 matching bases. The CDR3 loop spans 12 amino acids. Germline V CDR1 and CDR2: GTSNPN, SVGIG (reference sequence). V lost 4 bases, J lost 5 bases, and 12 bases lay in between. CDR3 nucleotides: TGTGCCTGGACTCAGGGGAGGGACGAGCAGTACTTC. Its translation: CAWTQGRDEQYF.

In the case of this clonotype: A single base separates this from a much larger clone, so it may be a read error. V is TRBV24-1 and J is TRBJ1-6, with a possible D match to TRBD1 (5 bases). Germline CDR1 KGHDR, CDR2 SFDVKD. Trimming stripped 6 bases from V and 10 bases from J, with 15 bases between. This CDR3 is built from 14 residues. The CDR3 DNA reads TGTGCCACCAGTCCGCAGGCAGGGTTATCACCCCTCCACTTT. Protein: CATSPQAGLSPLHF.

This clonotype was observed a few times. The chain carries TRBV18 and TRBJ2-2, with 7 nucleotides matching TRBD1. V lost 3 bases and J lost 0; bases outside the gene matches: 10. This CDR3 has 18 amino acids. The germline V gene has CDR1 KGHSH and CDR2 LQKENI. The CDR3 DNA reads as TGTGCCAGCTCACCTAAGACAGGGCGCGATTCGAACACCGGGGAGCTGTTTTTT. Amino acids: CASSPKTGRDSNTGELFF.

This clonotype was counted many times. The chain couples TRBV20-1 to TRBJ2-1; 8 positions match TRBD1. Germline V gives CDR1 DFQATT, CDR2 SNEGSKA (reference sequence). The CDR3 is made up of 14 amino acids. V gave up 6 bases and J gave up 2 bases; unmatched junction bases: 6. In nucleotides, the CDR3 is TGCAGTGCACTAGGACAGGGCCCCTACAATGAGCAGTTCTTC. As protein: CSALGQGPYNEQFF.

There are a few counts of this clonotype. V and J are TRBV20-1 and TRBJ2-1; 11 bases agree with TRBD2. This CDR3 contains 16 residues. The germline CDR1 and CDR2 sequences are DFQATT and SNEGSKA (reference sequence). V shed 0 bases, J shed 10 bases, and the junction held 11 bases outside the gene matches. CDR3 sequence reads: CSARDFFSGRAEEQFF. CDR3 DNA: TGCAGTGCTAGAGATTTTTTTAGCGGGAGGGCCGAGGAGCAGTTCTTC.

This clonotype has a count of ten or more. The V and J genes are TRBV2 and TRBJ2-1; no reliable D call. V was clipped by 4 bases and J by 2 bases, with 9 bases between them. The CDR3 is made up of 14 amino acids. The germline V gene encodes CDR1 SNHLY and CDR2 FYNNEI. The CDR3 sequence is CASSGRPTYNEQFF. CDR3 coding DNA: TGTGCCAGCAGTGGAAGACCTACCTACAATGAGCAGTTCTTC.

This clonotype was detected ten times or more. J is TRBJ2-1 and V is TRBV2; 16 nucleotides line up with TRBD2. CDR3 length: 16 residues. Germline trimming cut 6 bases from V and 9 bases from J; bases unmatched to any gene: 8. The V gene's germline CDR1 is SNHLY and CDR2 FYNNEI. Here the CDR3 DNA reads TGTGCCAGCAGCGGCGGGACTAGCGGGAGGGCCAGTGAGCAGTTCTTC. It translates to CASSGGTSGRASEQFF. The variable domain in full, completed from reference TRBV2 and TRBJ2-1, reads EPEVTQTPSHQVTQMGQEVILRCVPISNHLYFYWYRQILGQKVEFLVSFYNNEISEKSEIFDDQFSVERPDGSNFTLKIRSTKLEDSAMYFCASSGGTSGRASEQFFGPGTRLTVL.

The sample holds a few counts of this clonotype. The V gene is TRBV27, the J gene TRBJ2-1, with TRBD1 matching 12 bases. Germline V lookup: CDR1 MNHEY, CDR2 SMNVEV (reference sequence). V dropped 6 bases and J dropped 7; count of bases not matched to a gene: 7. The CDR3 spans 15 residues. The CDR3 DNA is TGTGCCAGCAGGAACCGGGACAGGGGGCCTAATGAGCAGTTCTTC. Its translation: CASRNRDRGPNEQFF.

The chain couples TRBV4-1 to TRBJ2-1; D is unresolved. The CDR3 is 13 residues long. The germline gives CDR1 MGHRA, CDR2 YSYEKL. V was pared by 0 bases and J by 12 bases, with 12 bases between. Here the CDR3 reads CASSQDPSTVQFF. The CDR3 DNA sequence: TGCGCCAGCAGCCAAGACCCCTCGACTGTGCAGTTCTTC.

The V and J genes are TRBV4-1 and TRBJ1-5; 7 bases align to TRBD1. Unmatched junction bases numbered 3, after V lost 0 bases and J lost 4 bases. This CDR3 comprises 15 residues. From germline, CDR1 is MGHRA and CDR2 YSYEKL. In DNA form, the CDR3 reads TGCGCCAGCAGCCAAGAAGACAGGGTGAATCAGCCCCAGCATTTT. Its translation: CASSQEDRVNQPQHF.

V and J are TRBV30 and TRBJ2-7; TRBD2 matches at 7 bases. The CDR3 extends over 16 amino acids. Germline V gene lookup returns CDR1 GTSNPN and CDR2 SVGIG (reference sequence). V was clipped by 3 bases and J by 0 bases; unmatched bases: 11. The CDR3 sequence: CAWSNPGRSSSYEQYF. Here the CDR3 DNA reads TGTGCCTGGAGCAACCCCGGGAGGTCTAGCTCCTACGAGCAGTACTTC.

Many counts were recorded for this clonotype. CDR3 in DNA: TGTGCCAGCAGCCAGGAGGCCACAGATACGCAGTATTTT. As protein: CASSQEATDTQYF. J is TRBJ2-3 and V is TRBV11-2, with TRBD2 as a possible D gene (5 bases). V was cut by 5 bases and J by 2 bases, with 8 bases left in between. In germline, CDR1 is SGHAT, CDR2 FQNNGV. The CDR3 consists of 13 residues.

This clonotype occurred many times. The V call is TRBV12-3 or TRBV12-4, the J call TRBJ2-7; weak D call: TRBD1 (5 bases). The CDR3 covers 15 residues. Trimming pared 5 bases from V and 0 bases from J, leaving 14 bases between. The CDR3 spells CASSETTGASYEQYF. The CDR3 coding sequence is TGTGCCAGCAGTGAAACTACAGGCGCCTCCTACGAGCAGTACTTC.

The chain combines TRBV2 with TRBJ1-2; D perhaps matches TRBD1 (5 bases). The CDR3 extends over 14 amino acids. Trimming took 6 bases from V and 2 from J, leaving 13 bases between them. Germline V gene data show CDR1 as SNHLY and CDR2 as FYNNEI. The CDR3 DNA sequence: TGTGCCAGCAGGGAGTGGGGGAACAACTATGGCTACACCTTC. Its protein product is CASREWGNNYGYTF. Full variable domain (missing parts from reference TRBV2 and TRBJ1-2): EPEVTQTPSHQVTQMGQEVILRCVPISNHLYFYWYRQILGQKVEFLVSFYNNEISEKSEIFDDQFSVERPDGSNFTLKIRSTKLEDSAMYFCASREWGNNYGYTFGSGTRLTVV.

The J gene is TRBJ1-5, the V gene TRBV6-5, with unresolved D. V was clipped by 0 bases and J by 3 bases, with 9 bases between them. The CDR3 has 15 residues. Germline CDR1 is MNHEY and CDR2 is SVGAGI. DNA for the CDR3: TGTGCCAGCAGTTACTCGTGGGATCCCAATCAGCCCCAGCATTTT. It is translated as CASSYSWDPNQPQHF.

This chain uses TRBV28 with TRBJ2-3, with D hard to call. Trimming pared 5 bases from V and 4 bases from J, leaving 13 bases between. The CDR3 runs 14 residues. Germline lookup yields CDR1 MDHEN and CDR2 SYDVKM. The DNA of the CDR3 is TGTGCCAGCAGTCCGAACCCTGCATCAGATACGCAGTATTTT. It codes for CASSPNPASDTQYF.

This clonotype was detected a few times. The CDR3 bases are TGTGCCATCAGCATAGAGAGCTCCTACGAGCAGTACTTC. It codes for CAISIESSYEQYF. J is TRBJ2-7 and V is TRBV10-3; D remains unclear. The V gene lost 6 bases and the J gene lost 0 bases, with 9 bases spanning the gap. CDR1 and CDR2 (germline): ENHRY, SYGVKD. The CDR3 runs to 13 residues.

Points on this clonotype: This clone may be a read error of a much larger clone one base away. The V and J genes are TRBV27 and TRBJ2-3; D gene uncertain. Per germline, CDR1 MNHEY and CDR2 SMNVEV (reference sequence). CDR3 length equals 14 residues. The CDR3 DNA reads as TGTGTCAGCAGAGTCTCCACTAGCACAGATACGCAGTATTTT. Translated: CVSRVSTSTDTQYF.

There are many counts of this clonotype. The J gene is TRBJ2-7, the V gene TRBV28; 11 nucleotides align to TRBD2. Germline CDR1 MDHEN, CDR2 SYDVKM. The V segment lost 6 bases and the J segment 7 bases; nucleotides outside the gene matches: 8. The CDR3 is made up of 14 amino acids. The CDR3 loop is CASRGRGTSGEQYF. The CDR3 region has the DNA TGTGCCAGCAGAGGACGTGGGACTAGCGGAGAGCAGTACTTC.

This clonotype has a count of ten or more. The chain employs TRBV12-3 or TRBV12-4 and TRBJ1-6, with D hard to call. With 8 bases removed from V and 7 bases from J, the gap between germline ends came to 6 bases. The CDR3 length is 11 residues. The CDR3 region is CASSSNSPLHF. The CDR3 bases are TGTGCCAGCTCTTCAAATTCACCCCTCCACTTT.

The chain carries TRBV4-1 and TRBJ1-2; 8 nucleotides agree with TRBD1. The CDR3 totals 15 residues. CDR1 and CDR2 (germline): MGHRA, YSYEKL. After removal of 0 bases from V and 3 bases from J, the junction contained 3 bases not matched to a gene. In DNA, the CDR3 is TGCGCCAGCAGCCAAGAGAAGGACAGGGACTATGGCTACACCTTC. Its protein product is CASSQEKDRDYGYTF.

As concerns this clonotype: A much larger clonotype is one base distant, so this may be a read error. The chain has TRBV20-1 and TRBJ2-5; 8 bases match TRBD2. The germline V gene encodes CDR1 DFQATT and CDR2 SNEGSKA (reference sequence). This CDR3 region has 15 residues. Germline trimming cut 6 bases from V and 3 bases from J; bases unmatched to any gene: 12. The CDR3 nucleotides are TGCAGTGCCGGGAGGGGGGACGCGAAGGAAGAGACCCAGTACTTC. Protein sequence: CSAGRGDAKEETQYF.

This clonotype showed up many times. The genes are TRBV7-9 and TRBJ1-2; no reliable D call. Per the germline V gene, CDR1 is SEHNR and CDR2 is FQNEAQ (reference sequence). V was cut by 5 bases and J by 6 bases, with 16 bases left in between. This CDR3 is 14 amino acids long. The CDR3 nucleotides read TGTGCCAGCAGCCCAAGCTGGGGTAGGGATGGCTACACCTTC. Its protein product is CASSPSWGRDGYTF.

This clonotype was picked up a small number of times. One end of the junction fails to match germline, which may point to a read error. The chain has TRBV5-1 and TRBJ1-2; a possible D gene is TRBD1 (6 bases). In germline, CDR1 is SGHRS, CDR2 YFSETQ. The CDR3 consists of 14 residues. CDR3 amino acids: CASAQLAGDYGYTF. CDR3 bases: TGCGCCAGCGCCCAACTGGCAGGGGACTATGGTTACACCTTC.

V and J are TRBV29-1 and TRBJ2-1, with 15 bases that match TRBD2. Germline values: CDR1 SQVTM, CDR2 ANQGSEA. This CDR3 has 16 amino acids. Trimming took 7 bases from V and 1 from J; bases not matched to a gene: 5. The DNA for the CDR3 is TGCAGCGCCCGGACTAGCGGGAGGGGGTCCTACAATGAGCAGTTCTTC. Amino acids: CSARTSGRGSYNEQFF.

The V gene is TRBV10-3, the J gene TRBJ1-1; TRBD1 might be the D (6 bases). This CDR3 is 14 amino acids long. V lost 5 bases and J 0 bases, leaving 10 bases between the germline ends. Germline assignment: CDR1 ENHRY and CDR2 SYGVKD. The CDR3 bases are TGTGCCATCAGTAAGACAGGCATGAACACTGAAGCTTTCTTT. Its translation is CAISKTGMNTEAFF.